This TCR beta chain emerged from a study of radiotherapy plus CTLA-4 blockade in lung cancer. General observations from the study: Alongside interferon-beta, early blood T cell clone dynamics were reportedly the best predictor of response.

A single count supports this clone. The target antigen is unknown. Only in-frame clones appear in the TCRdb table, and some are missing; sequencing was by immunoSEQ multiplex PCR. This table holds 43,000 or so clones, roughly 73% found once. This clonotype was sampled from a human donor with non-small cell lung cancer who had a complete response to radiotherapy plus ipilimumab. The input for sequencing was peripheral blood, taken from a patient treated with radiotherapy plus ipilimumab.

The CDR3 DNA follows: TGCGCCAGCAGCTTGGCAGAGGACACTGAAGCTTTCTTT. It translates to CASSLAEDTEAFF. The chain recombines TRBV5-1 with TRBJ1-1, with no clear D. CDR1 and CDR2 (germline): SGHRS, YFSETQ. The CDR3 runs to 13 residues. V gave up 0 bases and J gave up 3 bases, with 6 bases separating them.